The 15 T cell receptor beta chains given below trace back to one sample, sequenced in a study of blood T cell repertoires in COVID-19. The method was immunoSEQ multiplex PCR; TCRdb's version includes in-frame clones alone and lacks a portion of them. The sample yields 350,000 or so clones, 92% seen once. Sequenced material: PBMCs or T cells enriched from blood (not recorded which). The origin of the receptors is a woman in her twenties or thirties who had recovered from COVID-19.

The chain is built from TRBV18 and TRBJ2-7; D is perhaps TRBD1 (6 bases). CDR1 and CDR2 from the germline V gene are KGHSH and LQKENI. Trimming cost V 3 bases and J 7 bases, with 19 bases left between them. This CDR3 has 15 residues. The CDR3 region has the DNA TGTGCCAGCTCACCGCCCGGGACACCCTTATGGGAGCAGTACTTC. The encoded protein is CASSPPGTPLWEQYF.

This clone was seen just once. V is TRBV10-1 and J is TRBJ1-4; unclear D gene. Trimming removed 5 bases at V and 0 bases at J, with 19 bases between. Germline loops: CDR1 WNHNN, CDR2 SYGVQD (reference sequence). This CDR3 is built from 18 residues. DNA for the CDR3: TGCGCCAGCAGTCGGAGGGTCAAAGGATACGCAACTAATGAAAAACTGTTTTTT. Its translation is CASSRRVKGYATNEKLFF.

The V gene is TRBV11-2, the J gene TRBJ2-1; D is ambiguous. The germline CDR1 and CDR2 sequences are SGHAT and FQNNGV. This CDR3 comprises 14 residues. V was cut by 3 bases and J by 5 bases, with 11 bases left in between. The chain's CDR3 is CASSFLSGDNEQFF. CDR3 bases: TGTGCCAGCAGCTTTTTATCTGGAGACAATGAGCAGTTCTTC.

This rearrangement joins TRBV27 to TRBJ2-7; a weak D match, TRBD1 (5 bases). Between the trimmed V and J ends, which lost 2 bases and 2 bases, there was a span of 19 bases. The CDR3 is made up of 17 amino acids. The germline gives CDR1 MNHEY, CDR2 SMNVEV (reference sequence). CDR3 residues: CASSLGVPGIVAYEQYF. The CDR3 DNA follows: TGTGCCAGCAGTTTAGGGGTCCCAGGGATTGTTGCCTACGAGCAGTACTTC.

The V and J genes are TRBV27 and TRBJ1-2; TRBD1 aligns across 7 bases. Germline V lookup: CDR1 MNHEY, CDR2 SMNVEV (reference sequence). There are 17 residues in the CDR3. V shed 4 bases and J 0 bases; nucleotides not matched to a gene: 11. CDR3 in amino acids: CASSSKLGQAANYGYTF. Written as DNA, the CDR3 is TGTGCCAGCAGTTCCAAACTCGGACAGGCAGCTAACTATGGCTACACCTTC.

This clone appeared a single time. CDR3 sequence: CASRLTNLDTQYF. CDR3 DNA sequence: TGTGCCAGCAGACTGACTAACCTAGATACGCAGTATTTT. This chain connects TRBV12-3 or TRBV12-4 to TRBJ2-3; tentatively, D is TRBD2 (5 bases). The CDR3 extends over 13 amino acids. The V and J ends lost 6 bases and 5 bases respectively, with 12 bases between them.

The chain links TRBV28 to TRBJ1-2; 10 bases match TRBD1. Germline V gene sequence: CDR1 MDHEN, CDR2 SYDVKM. This CDR3 has 16 amino acids. V lost 1 base and J lost 8; bases outside the gene matches: 10. The CDR3 DNA follows: TGTGCCAGCAGTTTATCGTTGGGACAGGGGAAACGAGGCTACACCTTC. Its translation: CASSLSLGQGKRGYTF.

CDR3 coding DNA: TGTGCCAGCAGCCAAGCCAGACTAGTCAATCACAATGAGCAGTTCTTC. Protein sequence: CASSQARLVNHNEQFF. V gene TRBV3-1 (or the pseudogene TRBV3-2) combines with J gene TRBJ2-1, with D possibly matching TRBD2 (6 bases). CDR3 length equals 16 residues. Germline-derived CDR1 and CDR2 are LGHDT and YNNKEL (reference sequence). V gave up 1 base and J gave up 5 bases, with 15 bases separating them.

The DNA for the CDR3 is TGTGCCAGCAGTTGGACAGGCGATAGCAATCAGCCCCAGCATTTT. Protein product: CASSWTGDSNQPQHF. The gene calls are TRBV6-2 or TRBV6-3 and TRBJ1-5; 7 bases agree with TRBD1. CDR1 and CDR2 (germline): MNHEY, SVGEGT. The J segment lost 0 bases and the V segment lost 4 bases, leaving 3 bases of the junction unmatched. There are 15 residues in the CDR3.

In regard to this clone: Different DNA sequences within this sample yield the same CDR3. The chain uses TRBV18 and TRBJ1-5; 10 nucleotides align to TRBD1. CDR1 is KGHSH and CDR2 is LQKENI in the germline V gene. This CDR3 has 14 residues. V shed 2 bases and J 7 bases; nucleotides not matched to a gene: 2. This CDR3 is CASSPGDRGQPQHF. The CDR3 coding sequence is TGTGCCAGCTCACCAGGGGACAGGGGACAGCCCCAGCATTTT.

This chain links TRBV19 with TRBJ1-1; no clear D gene. Germline V gene lookup returns CDR1 LNHDA and CDR2 SQIVND (reference sequence). This CDR3 is built from 13 residues. The V end was cut by 2 bases, the J end by 1 base, with 5 bases between. The CDR3 nucleotides are TGTGCCAGTAGTATAAACACGAACACTGAAGCTTTCTTT. Its protein is CASSINTNTEAFF. Full variable domain (rest looked up from reference TRBV19 and TRBJ1-1): DGGITQSPKYLFRKEGQNVTLSCEQNLNHDAMYWYRQDPGQGLRLIYYSQIVNDFQKGDIAEGYSVSREKKESFPLTVTSAQKNPTAFYLCASSINTNTEAFFGQGTRLTVV.

V usage is TRBV4-1 and J usage is TRBJ1-1, with 7 bases lining up with TRBD1. In germline, CDR1 is MGHRA, CDR2 YSYEKL. V shed 0 bases and J 0 bases; nucleotides not matched to a gene: 1. The length of the CDR3 is 15 residues. The CDR3 nucleotides are TGCGCCAGCAGCCAAGAGGGACAGATGAACACTGAAGCTTTCTTT. Amino acid sequence: CASSQEGQMNTEAFF.

V usage is TRBV7-2 and J usage is TRBJ1-1; D is perhaps TRBD1 (5 bases). V lost 1 base to trimming and J lost 4 bases, with 13 bases between them. The CDR3 has 15 amino acids. The germline V gene has CDR1 SGHTA and CDR2 FQGNSA. The CDR3, as DNA: TGTGCCAGCAGCTTAGTAGGGGCTTCGGGCACTGAAGCTTTCTTT. Amino acid sequence: CASSLVGASGTEAFF.

This clone has a handful of counts. This chain uses TRBV11-2 with TRBJ2-7; 12 positions match TRBD2. Germline V lookup: CDR1 SGHAT, CDR2 FQNNGV. The CDR3 is 14 residues long. The ends lost 4 bases at V and 7 bases at J; junction bases unmatched: 5. The CDR3 DNA follows: TGTGCCAGCAGCTCGACTAGCGGGAGAGGTGAGCAGTACTTC. Translated, it gives CASSSTSGRGEQYF.

The chain has TRBV28 and TRBJ1-2; D is possibly TRBD1 (5 bases). The CDR3 is 13 residues long. Trimming stripped 7 bases from V and 5 bases from J, with 14 bases between. Germline lookup yields CDR1 MDHEN and CDR2 SYDVKM. CDR3 residues: CASTGVARYGYTF. DNA of the CDR3: TGTGCCAGCACGGGGGTAGCCAGGTATGGCTACACCTTC.